The clone carrying this T cell receptor beta chain has a handful of counts. Its antigen remains unknown. With 60 Vbeta and 13 Jbeta primers, the PCR was carried out. Sequenced by immunoSEQ multiplex PCR; TCRdb stores in-frame clones only, minus some. The data hold around 150,000 clones, with around 76% observed a single time. This sample is drawn from a study of cytomegalovirus exposure and HLA in healthy donors. Whole-study findings and limits: Reported results showed that the classifier diagnosed cytomegalovirus status with high specificity and sensitivity. In terms of immune exposure information, only CMV serostatus was available. A previous analysis found most TCR beta V segments productive roughly 87% or roughly 30% of the time.

The CDR3 sequence is 13 residues long. Germline V gene lookup returns CDR1 MNHNS and CDR2 SASEGT. V gave up 7 bases and J gave up 2 bases, with 11 bases separating them. The sequencing input was PBMCs. This sequence originates from a young man in good health and CMV-seronegative. The V call is TRBV6-1, the J call TRBJ2-5; D unresolved. CDR3 coding DNA: TGTGCCAGCATGAGCACGAATCAAGAGACCCAGTACTTC. Translation: CASMSTNQETQYF.